This T cell receptor (beta chain) was sequenced during a study of cytomegalovirus exposure and HLA in healthy donors. Findings and caveats of the study: CMV serostatus was the sole immune exposure data available. Common viral pathogens seemed, in a later analysis, to connect with several of the most significant clusters. Sequences of the TCR beta chain were said to predict the HLA-A and HLA-B alleles of most subjects accurately. A further, later analysis showed that HLA-associated TCR beta chains (compared with equally common others) were more clonally expanded.

A multiplex PCR was run with 60 Vbeta primers and 13 Jbeta primers. Clones were sequenced by immunoSEQ multiplex PCR, and TCRdb holds only the in-frame ones, with some missing. This sample has about 140,000 clones, with 65% to 90% found just once. With regard to this clone: The antigen is not known.

From germline, CDR1 is MNHEY and CDR2 SMNVEV (reference sequence). This CDR3 has 16 residues. The V gene lost 7 bases and the J gene lost 2 bases, with 18 bases spanning the gap. This rearrangement joins TRBV27 to TRBJ1-5; D is possibly TRBD1 (5 bases). Sequencing was carried out using PBMCs. This receptor was obtained from a female donor in good health and CMV-seronegative. DNA for the CDR3: TGTGCCAGCACGCGGGTCGGGGGACGAGGCAATCAGCCCCAGCATTTT. It specifies CASTRVGGRGNQPQHF.